This T cell receptor beta chain came from a study of spatial heterogeneity in lung cancer. Study-wide findings and caveats: Ubiquitous expanded tumor TCRs appeared in blood more at resection than follow-up.

This clonotype is termed medium-sized (0.01 to 0.1%). The antigen is undetermined. CDR1 and CDR2 (germline): LGHNA, YNFKEQ. The CDR3 sequence is 15 residues long. J gave up 7 bases and V 0 bases, and 5 bases lay outside the gene matches. TCRdb reprocessed the 5' RACE reads via MiXCR and lists one record per CDR3 protein. This sample has around 9,700 distinct CDR3 sequences, with around 6% found just once. The time point was: sample taken at primary tumor resection. The rearrangement uses TRBV4-2 and TRBJ2-7; 11 nucleotides match TRBD2. The sequence derives from a male donor with early-stage non-small cell lung cancer. This material consisted of PBMCs, taken at surgery. DNA for the CDR3: TGTGCCAGCAGCCAAGATAGCGGGGGGGCGAGTGAGCAGTACTTC. This codes for CASSQDSGGASEQYF.